The clone carrying this TCR beta chain was seen a few times. The data are from a study of blood T cell repertoires in COVID-19. Study-level background: Material from acute and convalescent COVID-19 was sourced from the United States, Italy and Spain.

Original data processing: It was from reference gene primer amplification that nucleated cell counts were estimated. Clones were sequenced by immunoSEQ multiplex PCR, and TCRdb holds only the in-frame ones, with some missing. The V and J calls and clone size are taken from that table; D and trimming were inferred from the DNA. There are about 250,000 clones in the sample; 85% to 95% occur only once, and around 0.86% lies in the top ten. Per germline, CDR1 SGDLS and CDR2 YYNGEE. This CDR3 is 15 amino acids long. V was clipped by 3 bases and J by 5 bases; unmatched bases: 10. Source material: peripheral blood. The genes are TRBV9 and TRBJ1-1; 7 bases line up with TRBD1. This receptor was identified in a man younger than 40 with COVID-19, enrolled during active disease. CDR3 residues: CASSGAGRGRTEAFF. The CDR3 DNA sequence: TGTGCCAGCAGCGGCGCGGGAAGGGGGCGTACTGAAGCTTTCTTT.